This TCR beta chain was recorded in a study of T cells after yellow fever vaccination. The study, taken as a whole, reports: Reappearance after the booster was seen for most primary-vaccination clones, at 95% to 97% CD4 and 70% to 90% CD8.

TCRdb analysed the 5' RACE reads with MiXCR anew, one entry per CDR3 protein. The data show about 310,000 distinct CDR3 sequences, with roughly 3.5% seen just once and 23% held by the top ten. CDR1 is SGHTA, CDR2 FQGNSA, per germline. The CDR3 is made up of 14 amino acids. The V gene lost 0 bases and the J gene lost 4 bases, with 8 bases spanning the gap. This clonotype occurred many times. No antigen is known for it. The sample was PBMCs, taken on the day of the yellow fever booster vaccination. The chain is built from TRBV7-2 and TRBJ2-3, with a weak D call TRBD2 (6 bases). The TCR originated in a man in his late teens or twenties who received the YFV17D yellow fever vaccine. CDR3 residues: CASSLAGRSDTQYF. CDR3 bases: TGTGCCAGCAGCTTAGCGGGGAGGTCAGATACGCAGTATTTT.